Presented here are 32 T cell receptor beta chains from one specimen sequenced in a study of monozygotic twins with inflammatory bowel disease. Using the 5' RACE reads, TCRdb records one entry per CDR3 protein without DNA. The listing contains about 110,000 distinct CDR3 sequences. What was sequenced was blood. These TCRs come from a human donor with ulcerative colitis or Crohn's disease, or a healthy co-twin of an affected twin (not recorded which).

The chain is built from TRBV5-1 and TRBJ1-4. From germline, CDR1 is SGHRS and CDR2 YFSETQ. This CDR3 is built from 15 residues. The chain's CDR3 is CASSSNPGANEKLFF.

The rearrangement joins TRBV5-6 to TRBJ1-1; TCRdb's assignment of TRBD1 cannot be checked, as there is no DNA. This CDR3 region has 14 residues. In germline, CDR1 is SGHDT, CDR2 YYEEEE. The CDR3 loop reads CASSQGRWNTEAFF.

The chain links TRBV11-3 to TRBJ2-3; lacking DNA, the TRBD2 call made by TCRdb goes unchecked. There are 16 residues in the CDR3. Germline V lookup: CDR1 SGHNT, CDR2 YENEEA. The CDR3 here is CASSLGQREQMDTQYF.

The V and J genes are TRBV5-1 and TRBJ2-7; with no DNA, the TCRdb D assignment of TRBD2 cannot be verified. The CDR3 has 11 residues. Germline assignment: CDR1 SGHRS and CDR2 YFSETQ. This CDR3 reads CASRLAYEQYF. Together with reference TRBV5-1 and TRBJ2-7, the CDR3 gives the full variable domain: KAGVTQTPRYLIKTRGQQVTLSCSPISGHRSVSWYQQTPGQGLQFLFEYFSETQRNKGNFPGRFSGRQFSNSRSEMNVSTLELGDSALYLCASRLAYEQYFGPGTRLTVT.

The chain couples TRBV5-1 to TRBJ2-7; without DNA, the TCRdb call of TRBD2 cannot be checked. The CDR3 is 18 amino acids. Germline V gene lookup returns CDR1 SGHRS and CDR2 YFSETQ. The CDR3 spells CASSRNGGLAGGRYEQYF.

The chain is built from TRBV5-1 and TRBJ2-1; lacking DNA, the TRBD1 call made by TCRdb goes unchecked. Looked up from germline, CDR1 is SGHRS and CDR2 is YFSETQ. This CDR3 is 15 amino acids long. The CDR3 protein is CASSSGGQGSDEQFF.

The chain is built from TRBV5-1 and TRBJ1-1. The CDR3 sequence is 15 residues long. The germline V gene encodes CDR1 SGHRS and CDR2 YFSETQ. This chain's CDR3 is CASRPHGLGNTEAFF.

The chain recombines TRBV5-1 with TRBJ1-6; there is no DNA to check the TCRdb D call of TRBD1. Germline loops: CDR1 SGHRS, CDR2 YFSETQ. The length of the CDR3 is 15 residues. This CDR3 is CASSLAGDTNSPLHF.

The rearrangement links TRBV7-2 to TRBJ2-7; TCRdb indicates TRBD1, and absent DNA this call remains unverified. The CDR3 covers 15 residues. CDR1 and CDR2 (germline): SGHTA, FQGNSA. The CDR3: CASSLSGTGSYEQYF.

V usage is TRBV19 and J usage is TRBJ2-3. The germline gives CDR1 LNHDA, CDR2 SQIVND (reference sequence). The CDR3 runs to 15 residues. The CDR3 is CASSSNRESTDTQYF.

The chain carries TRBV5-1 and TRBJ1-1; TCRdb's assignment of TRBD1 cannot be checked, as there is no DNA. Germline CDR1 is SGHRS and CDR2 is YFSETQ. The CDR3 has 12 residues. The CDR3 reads CASSFDRGEALF. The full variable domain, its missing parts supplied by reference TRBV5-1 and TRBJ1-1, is KAGVTQTPRYLIKTRGQQVTLSCSPISGHRSVSWYQQTPGQGLQFLFEYFSETQRNKGNFPGRFSGRQFSNSRSEMNVSTLELGDSALYLCASSFDRGEALFGQGTRLTVV.

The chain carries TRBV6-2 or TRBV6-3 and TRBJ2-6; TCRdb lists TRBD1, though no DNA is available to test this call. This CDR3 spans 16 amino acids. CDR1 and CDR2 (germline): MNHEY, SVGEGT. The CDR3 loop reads CASRTQGGTGANVLTF.

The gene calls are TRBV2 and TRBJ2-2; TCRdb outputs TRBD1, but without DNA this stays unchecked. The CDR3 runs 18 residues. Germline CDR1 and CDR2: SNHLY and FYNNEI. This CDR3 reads CASILTPTERSNTGELFF.

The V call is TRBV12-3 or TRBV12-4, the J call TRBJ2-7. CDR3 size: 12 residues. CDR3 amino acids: CASSFQSYEQYF.

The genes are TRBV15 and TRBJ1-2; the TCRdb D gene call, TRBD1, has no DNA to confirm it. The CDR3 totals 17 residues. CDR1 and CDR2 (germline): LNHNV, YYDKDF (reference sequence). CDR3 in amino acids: CATSYRYQYRESYGYTF.

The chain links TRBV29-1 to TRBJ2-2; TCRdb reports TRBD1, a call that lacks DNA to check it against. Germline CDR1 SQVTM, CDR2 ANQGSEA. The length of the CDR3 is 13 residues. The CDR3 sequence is CSVPGVRAGELFF.

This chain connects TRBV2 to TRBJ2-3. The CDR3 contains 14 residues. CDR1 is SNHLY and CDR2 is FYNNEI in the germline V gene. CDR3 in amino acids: CASSERTSTDTQYF.

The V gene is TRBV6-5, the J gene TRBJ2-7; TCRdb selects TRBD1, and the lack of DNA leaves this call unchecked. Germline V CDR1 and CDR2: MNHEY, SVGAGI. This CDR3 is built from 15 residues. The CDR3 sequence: CASSYARGVFHEQYF.

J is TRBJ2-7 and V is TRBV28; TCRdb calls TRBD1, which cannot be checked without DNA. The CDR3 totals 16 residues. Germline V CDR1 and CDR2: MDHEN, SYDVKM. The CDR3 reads CASSSLGQGASYEQYF.

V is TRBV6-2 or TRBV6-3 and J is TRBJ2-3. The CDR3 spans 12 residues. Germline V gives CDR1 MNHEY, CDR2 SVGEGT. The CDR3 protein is CASSSGTDTQYF.

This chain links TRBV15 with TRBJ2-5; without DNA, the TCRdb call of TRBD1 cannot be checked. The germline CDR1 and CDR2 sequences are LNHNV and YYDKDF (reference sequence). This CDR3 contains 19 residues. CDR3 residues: CATSRDLGQERGLQETQYF. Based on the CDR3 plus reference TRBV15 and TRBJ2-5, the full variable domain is DAMVIQNPRYQVTQFGKPVTLSCSQTLNHNVMYWYQQKSSQAPKLLFHYYDKDFNNEADTPDNFQSRRPNTSFCFLDIRSPGLGDTAMYLCATSRDLGQERGLQETQYFGPGTRLLVL.

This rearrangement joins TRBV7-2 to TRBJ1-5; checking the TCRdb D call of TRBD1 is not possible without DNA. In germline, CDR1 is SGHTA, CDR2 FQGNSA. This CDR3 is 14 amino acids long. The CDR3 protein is CASRSGSNLEPQHF.

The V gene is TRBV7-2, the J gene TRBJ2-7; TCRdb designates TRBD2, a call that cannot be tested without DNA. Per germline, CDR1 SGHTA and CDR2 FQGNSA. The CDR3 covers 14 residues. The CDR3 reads CASSLAGGLYEQYF.

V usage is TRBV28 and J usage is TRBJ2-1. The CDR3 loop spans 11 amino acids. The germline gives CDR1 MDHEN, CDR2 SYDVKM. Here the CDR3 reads CASSLSDEQFF.

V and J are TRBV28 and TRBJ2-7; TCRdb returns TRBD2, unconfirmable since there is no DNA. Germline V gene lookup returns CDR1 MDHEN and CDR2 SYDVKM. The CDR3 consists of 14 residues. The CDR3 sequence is CASRGPGLSYEQYF.

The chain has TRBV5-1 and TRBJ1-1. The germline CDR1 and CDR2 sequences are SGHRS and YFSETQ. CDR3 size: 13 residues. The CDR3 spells CASSLFLNTEAFF.

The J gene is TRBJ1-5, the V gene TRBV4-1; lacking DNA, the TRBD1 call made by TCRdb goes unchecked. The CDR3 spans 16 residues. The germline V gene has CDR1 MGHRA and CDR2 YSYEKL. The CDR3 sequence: CASSHFWAYSNQPQHF.

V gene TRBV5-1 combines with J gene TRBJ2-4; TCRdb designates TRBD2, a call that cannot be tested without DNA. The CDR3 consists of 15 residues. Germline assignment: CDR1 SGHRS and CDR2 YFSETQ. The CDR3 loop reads CASSLGAAGENIQYF. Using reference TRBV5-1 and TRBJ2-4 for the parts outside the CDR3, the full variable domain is KAGVTQTPRYLIKTRGQQVTLSCSPISGHRSVSWYQQTPGQGLQFLFEYFSETQRNKGNFPGRFSGRQFSNSRSEMNVSTLELGDSALYLCASSLGAAGENIQYFGAGTRLSVL.

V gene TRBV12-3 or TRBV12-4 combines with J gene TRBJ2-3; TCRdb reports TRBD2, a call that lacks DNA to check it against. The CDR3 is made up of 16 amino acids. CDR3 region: CASTLGGVGATDTQYF.

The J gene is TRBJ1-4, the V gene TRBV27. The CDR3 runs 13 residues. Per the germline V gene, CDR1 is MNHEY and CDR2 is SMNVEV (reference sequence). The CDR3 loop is CASRGATNEKLFF.

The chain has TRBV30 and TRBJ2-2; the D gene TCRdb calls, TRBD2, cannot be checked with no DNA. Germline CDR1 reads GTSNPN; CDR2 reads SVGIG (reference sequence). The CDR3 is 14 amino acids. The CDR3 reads CAWGTSGSTGELFF.

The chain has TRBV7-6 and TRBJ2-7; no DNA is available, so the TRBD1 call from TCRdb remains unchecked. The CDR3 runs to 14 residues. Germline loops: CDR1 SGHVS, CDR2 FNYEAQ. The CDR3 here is CASSPGTGVYEQYF.